One T cell receptor (beta chain) is described in this entry. This clone showed up just once. Its antigen remains unidentified. No base quality values were provided; no much bigger clone lies one nucleotide off. One collaborating source in Seattle enrolled patients while the patients were actively infected and followed the patients over time throughout the course of disease. Each collaborating institution followed its own protocols to collect whole blood in K2EDTA tubes. Collaborator samples were shipped for TCRbeta analysis as frozen whole blood, isolated PBMCs, or DNA extracted from either sample type. The data derive from a study of blood T cell repertoires in COVID-19 (dated by TCRdb to the early 2020s). Regarding the study in general: Samples covering the acute and convalescent phases of COVID-19 were provided by collaborators in the United States, Italy and Spain. The material from the prospective study consisted of cDNA or gDNA derived from T cells, B-cell-depleted T cells, or PBMCs. Deeply sampled blood TCRbeta repertoires from subjects exposed to, actively infected with, or recovered from COVID-19 were included in the dataset. A freely available public database, intended as a resource for researchers studying the immune response to SARS-CoV-2, is where the repertoires were released. The samples were drawn from two sources: the first 160 participants of the ongoing ImmuneRACE study, and fewer than 1,500 subjects contributed by 6 global collaborators. The sample metadata nearly always contained a de-identified subject ID, COVID-19 status, age in years and sex. HLA class I and class II types, where available, came from metadata supplied by the sample provider rather than from assay-based typing. The study at large found these results: How much clinical and demographic metadata was included differed by source and by participant, and the metadata was provided uncurated.

The immunoSEQ Assay, a bias-controlled multiplex PCR, was used to amplify TCRbeta CDR3 regions from genomic DNA. The original pipeline was this. Nucleated cell counts per sample were estimated from amplification of reference gene primers within the assay. Sequence reads were collapsed and filtered to measure the absolute abundance of every unique TCRbeta CDR3 rearrangement. Productive Simpson clonality was computed per sample as the square root of Simpson's diversity index over productive rearrangements. TCRdb re-hosts the immuneACCESS table, in-frame sequences only. Its copies lack some clones; in the studies checked, an unresolved V gene accounts for under half of them, and the cause for the rest is not known. The DNA gave D and trimming, while V, J and clone size come from that table. A total of 200,000 to 250,000 clones appear in this sample, 85% of them only once. Around 5.5% of the sample comes from the top ten.

Via the germline V gene (reference sequence), CDR1 is LGHDT and CDR2 YNNKEL. Taken from cysteine to phenylalanine, the CDR3 has 15 residues. Only the CDR3 portion is preserved as DNA: 45 bases, with reading frame beginning at the first base. Deletion took 3 bases off V and 8 bases off J, with a span of 18 bases between the germline ends. The receptor chain draws on TRBV3-1 (or the pseudogene TRBV3-2) and TRBJ2-3, and TRBD1 may be the D gene, going by 5 matching bases. The sequencing input was peripheral blood. This receptor was obtained from a man aged 50 or older with COVID-19, enrolled during active disease. The CDR3 is CASSQVDGARATQYF. The nucleotide sequence reads TGTGCCAGCAGCCAGGTAGATGGGGCCAGGGCTACGCAGTATTTT.